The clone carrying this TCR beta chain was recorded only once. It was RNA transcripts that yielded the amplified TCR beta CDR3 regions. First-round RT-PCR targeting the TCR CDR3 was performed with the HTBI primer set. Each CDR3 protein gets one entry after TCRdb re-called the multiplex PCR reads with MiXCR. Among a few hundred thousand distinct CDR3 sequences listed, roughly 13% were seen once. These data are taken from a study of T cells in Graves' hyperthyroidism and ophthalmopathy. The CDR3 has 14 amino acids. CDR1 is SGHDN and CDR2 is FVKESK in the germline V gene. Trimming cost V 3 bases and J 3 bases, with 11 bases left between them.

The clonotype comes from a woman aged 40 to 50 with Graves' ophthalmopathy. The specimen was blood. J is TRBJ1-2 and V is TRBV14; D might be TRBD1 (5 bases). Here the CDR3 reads CASSQQGVDYGYTF. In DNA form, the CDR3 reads TGTGCCAGCAGCCAGCAGGGAGTAGACTATGGCTACACCTTC.